The entry that follows covers one T cell receptor beta chain sequence. TCRdb's copy holds only in-frame clones and misses some; the assay was immunoSEQ multiplex PCR. The sample carries 15,000 to 20,000 clones, roughly nine tenths recorded once. This entry is derived from a study of blood T cell repertoires in COVID-19. This CDR3 contains 16 residues. Germline loops: CDR1 LNHDA, CDR2 SQIVND (reference sequence). With 5 bases clipped from V and 6 bases from J, the junction kept 12 bases outside the gene matches. The chain combines TRBV19 with TRBJ2-1, with 8 nucleotides matching TRBD2. The specimen was peripheral blood. This TCR was recovered from a human donor in a cohort sampled during active COVID-19. The CDR3 region is CASSLKGHRGGNEQFF. CDR3 sequence (DNA): TGTGCCAGTAGTTTAAAGGGACACCGGGGGGGCAATGAGCAGTTCTTC.